This record concerns one T cell receptor beta chain sequence. Its target is unknown. This entry is derived from a study of cytomegalovirus exposure and HLA in healthy donors. Study overall: An earlier analysis identified 117 million unique TCR beta sequences in about 179 million T cells. Whole-study results and caveats: An Asian-associated ancestry cluster reportedly showed fewer N-insertions than the approximately 690-donor mean in a later analysis.

CDR3 length: 16 residues. Germline V gene lookup returns CDR1 SNHLY and CDR2 FYNNEI. Germline trimming cut 6 bases from V and 2 bases from J; bases unmatched to any gene: 8. 60 Vbeta and 13 Jbeta primers were used in PCR. Libraries were prepared by immunoSEQ multiplex PCR; TCRdb keeps only in-frame clonotypes and omits some of them. The sample holds around 130,000 clones; around 83% are singletons and the top ten take approximately 2.4%. The sequenced sample was PBMCs. The chain carries TRBV2 and TRBJ1-2; 11 bases map to TRBD1. The TCR originated in a man aged 45 to 65 in good health and CMV-seronegative. The CDR3 region has the DNA TGTGCCAGCAGCGTGGGACAGGGGGACCCGAACTATGGCTACACCTTC. This gives the protein CASSVGQGDPNYGYTF.